Each of the 21 T cell receptor beta chains below was sequenced from the same sample in a study of OX40 agonist ivuxolimab in advanced cancers. The library was prepared using the immunoSEQ multiplex PCR assay. TCRdb stores this immuneACCESS table with in-frame sequences only. Part of the clones is absent; in the studies checked, under half of the shortfall reflects unresolved V genes, and no reason is known for the rest. This sample lists roughly 13,000 clones; 76% were detected once. Clones ranked in the top ten supply 16% of the sample. The material was CD4+ or CD8+ T cells sorted from blood, obtained in a trial of the OX40 agonist ivuxolimab. Every receptor here comes from an adult with an advanced solid tumor such as melanoma, head and neck, liver or kidney cancer.

The sample holds one count of this clone. The rearrangement joins TRBV14 to TRBJ2-1; D unclear. Trimming removed 2 bases at V and 3 bases at J, with 2 bases between. The germline CDR1 and CDR2 sequences are SGHDN and FVKESK. This CDR3 spans 12 amino acids. CDR3 bases: TGTGCCAGCAGCCAAAACTACAATGAGCAGTTCTTC. Protein product: CASSQNYNEQFF. The entire variable domain, with the rest obtained from reference TRBV14 and TRBJ2-1, is as follows: EAGVTQFPSHSVIEKGQTVTLRCDPISGHDNLYWYRRVMGKEIKFLLHFVKESKQDESGMPNNRFLAERTGGTYSTLKVQPAELEDSGVYFCASSQNYNEQFFGPGTRLTVL.

This clone was counted between two and nine times. J is TRBJ1-1 and V is TRBV30; 8 bases are shared with TRBD1. Germline CDR1 GTSNPN, CDR2 SVGIG (reference sequence). CDR3 length: 19 amino acids. With V trimmed by 1 base and J by 1 base, 17 bases remained unmatched. The DNA for the CDR3 is TGTGCCTGGAGTGAGTACAGGGGGTGGCAGTCTACCCAGAACACTGAAGCTTTCTTT. It is translated as CAWSEYRGWQSTQNTEAFF.

The chain couples TRBV15 to TRBJ2-1; 9 bases align to TRBD2. Germline CDR1 is LNHNV and CDR2 is YYDKDF (reference sequence). V lost 1 base and J lost 6; bases outside the gene matches: 4. The CDR3 has 15 amino acids. CDR3 loop: CATSRVGTSSNEQFF. The CDR3 DNA sequence: TGTGCCACCAGCAGAGTTGGGACTAGCAGCAATGAGCAGTTCTTC.

The rearrangement links TRBV6-6 to TRBJ1-5; D remains unclear. V was trimmed by 2 bases and J by 5 bases, leaving 7 bases between them. Germline CDR1 is MNHNY and CDR2 is SVGAGI (reference sequence). The CDR3 is made up of 13 amino acids. The CDR3 here is CASSYTADQPQHF. DNA for the CDR3: TGTGCCAGCAGTTACACGGCGGATCAGCCCCAGCATTTT.

This clone was seen a single time. CDR3 in DNA: TGTGCCAGCAGCGTAGGAGGTGGCGGAGCTAACTATGGCTACACCTTC. It translates to CASSVGGGGANYGYTF. V and J are TRBV9 and TRBJ1-2; D remains unclear. There are 16 residues in the CDR3. Trimming removed 0 bases at V and 0 bases at J, with 12 bases between. The V gene's germline CDR1 is SGDLS and CDR2 YYNGEE.

The chain has TRBV4-3 and TRBJ2-1; TRBD2 agrees at 7 bases. The CDR3 extends over 16 amino acids. CDR1 and CDR2 from the germline V gene are LGHNA and YSLEER. After removal of 4 bases from V and 8 bases from J, the junction contained 14 bases not matched to a gene. The CDR3 here is CASSPGRGGFLDEQFF. DNA of the CDR3: TGCGCCAGCAGCCCAGGACGCGGGGGTTTTCTCGATGAGCAGTTCTTC.

In the case of this clone: The same CDR3 also results from other DNA sequences found in this sample. This chain connects TRBV7-9 to TRBJ2-7, with D possibly being TRBD2 (5 bases). The length of the CDR3 is 12 residues. The germline V gene encodes CDR1 SEHNR and CDR2 FQNEAQ (reference sequence). V was shortened by 5 bases and J by 4 bases, with 9 bases between the two germline ends. CDR3 nucleotides: TGTGCCAGCAGCCTCAGCGGTTACGAGCAGTACTTC. Residues: CASSLSGYEQYF.

This clone appeared a few times. This chain connects TRBV7-9 to TRBJ1-3; D remains ambiguous. Trimming removed 3 bases from V and 0 bases from J, with 9 bases in between. The germline V gene has CDR1 SEHNR and CDR2 FQNEAQ (reference sequence). The CDR3 consists of 15 residues. The CDR3 reads CASSLLESSGNTIYF. For the CDR3, the DNA is TGTGCCAGCAGCTTGCTGGAAAGCTCTGGAAACACCATATATTTT.

By share, this clone ranks as medium-sized. The chain carries TRBV4-1 and TRBJ2-1; D unresolved. The CDR3 consists of 13 residues. Germline V gene sequence: CDR1 MGHRA, CDR2 YSYEKL. Trimming cost V 5 bases and J 7 bases, with 12 bases left between them. CDR3 sequence (DNA): TGCGCCAGCAGCACGGTAAGCCGTAATGAGCAGTTCTTC. Translation: CASSTVSRNEQFF.

This clone turned up a few times. The chain is built from TRBV7-9 and TRBJ2-1, with 10 bases that match TRBD2. This CDR3 has 16 amino acids. Germline V gene sequence: CDR1 SEHNR, CDR2 FQNEAQ (reference sequence). V dropped 4 bases and J dropped 7; count of bases not matched to a gene: 10. This CDR3 is CASSSPLAGSTNEQFF. CDR3 DNA: TGTGCCAGCAGCTCCCCACTAGCGGGGTCTACGAATGAGCAGTTCTTC.

This chain links TRBV7-9 with TRBJ1-2; the D gene is possibly TRBD1 (5 bases). The germline CDR1 and CDR2 sequences are SEHNR and FQNEAQ (reference sequence). The V end lost 5 bases, the J end lost 7 bases, and 14 bases lay between the germline ends. The CDR3 is 13 amino acids. The CDR3 nucleotides are TGTGCCAGCAGCCCTTCGGGGCTAGCTGGCTACACCTTC. It yields the protein CASSPSGLAGYTF.

The genes are TRBV30 and TRBJ1-1, with 7 nucleotides matching TRBD1. CDR1 and CDR2 (germline): GTSNPN, SVGIG (reference sequence). This CDR3 is 14 amino acids long. With 5 bases clipped from V and 0 bases from J, the junction kept 6 bases outside the gene matches. DNA of the CDR3: TGTGCCTGGTGGGAGGGGGCGATGAACACTGAAGCTTTCTTT. Translating it yields CAWWEGAMNTEAFF.

CDR3 region: CASSLGTEQFF. The CDR3 coding sequence is TGTGCCAGCAGCTTGGGTACCGAGCAGTTCTTC. This chain connects TRBV5-6 to TRBJ2-1, with no clear D. Germline loops: CDR1 SGHDT, CDR2 YYEEEE. Deletions cut 0 bases from V and 10 bases from J, with 5 bases between. The CDR3 is 11 residues long.

CDR3 in DNA: TGTGCCAGCAGCGCCGGGGAGGGGACCCAGTACTTC. Protein: CASSAGEGTQYF. The chain uses TRBV9 and TRBJ2-5; 7 bases are shared with TRBD2. CDR3 size: 12 residues. With V trimmed by 3 bases and J by 7 bases, 3 bases remained unmatched. Per germline, CDR1 SGDLS and CDR2 YYNGEE.

The chain has TRBV19 and TRBJ2-2; 8 bases map to TRBD1. This CDR3 has 13 amino acids. CDR1 LNHDA and CDR2 SQIVND come from the germline V gene (reference sequence). CDR3 protein: CACDTGGAGELFF. The CDR3 bases are TGTGCTTGTGATACAGGGGGAGCCGGGGAGCTGTTTTTT.

The V gene is TRBV6-6, the J gene TRBJ2-2; the D call may be TRBD1 or TRBD2 (5 bases each). Per the germline V gene, CDR1 is MNHNY and CDR2 is SVGAGI (reference sequence). The germline V and J ends were trimmed by 2 bases and 3 bases, with 10 bases remaining between them. This CDR3 has 15 amino acids. The CDR3 here is CASSYGGAYTGELFF. The CDR3 nucleotides are TGTGCCAGCAGTTACGGGGGAGCGTACACCGGGGAGCTGTTTTTT.

This chain uses TRBV6-4 with TRBJ2-7, with TRBD2 identical over 13 bases. V shed 3 bases, J shed 3 bases, and the junction held 2 bases outside the gene matches. Germline V gene sequence: CDR1 MRHNA, CDR2 SNTAGT. CDR3 length: 15 residues. The CDR3 here is CASSERLAGGYEQYF. CDR3 sequence (DNA): TGTGCCAGCAGTGAAAGACTAGCGGGGGGCTACGAGCAGTACTTC.

The rearrangement joins TRBV7-9 to TRBJ1-5; the D gene is possibly TRBD1 (5 bases). The ends were cut back, 4 bases at V and 4 bases at J, with 8 bases in the middle. The CDR3 has 13 residues. The germline V gene encodes CDR1 SEHNR and CDR2 FQNEAQ (reference sequence). The DNA for the CDR3 is TGTGCCAGCAGCTCCGAGGGGAATCAGCCCCAGCATTTT. Translating gives CASSSEGNQPQHF.

The CDR3 DNA reads as TGTGCCAGCAGCGAACTAACAGGGGTAAATACTGAAGCTTTCTTT. Protein product: CASSELTGVNTEAFF. V is TRBV9 and J is TRBJ1-1; 7 nucleotides align to TRBD1. The CDR3 loop spans 15 amino acids. Trimming took 3 bases from V and 5 from J; bases not matched to a gene: 10. Germline V gene data show CDR1 as SGDLS and CDR2 as YYNGEE.

This clone showed up just a few times. This rearrangement joins TRBV4-3 to TRBJ2-7; no clear D gene. Trimming left V 0 bases short and J 3 bases short, with 12 bases between. Germline assignment: CDR1 LGHNA and CDR2 YSLEER. The CDR3 contains 15 residues. The CDR3 nucleotides are TGCGCCAGCAGCCAAGATGCGGCCAGTTACTACGAGCAGTACTTC. Its translation is CASSQDAASYYEQYF.

J is TRBJ2-2 and V is TRBV4-3; 9 bases match TRBD2. The junction had 14 bases not matched to a gene; V was cut back by 4 bases and J by 5 bases. The CDR3 spans 18 residues. The germline CDR1 and CDR2 sequences are LGHNA and YSLEER. CDR3 DNA: TGCGCCAGCAGCCCCCTGGTGATAGCGGGGGCGGGGACCGGGGAGCTGTTTTTT. This encodes CASSPLVIAGAGTGELFF.